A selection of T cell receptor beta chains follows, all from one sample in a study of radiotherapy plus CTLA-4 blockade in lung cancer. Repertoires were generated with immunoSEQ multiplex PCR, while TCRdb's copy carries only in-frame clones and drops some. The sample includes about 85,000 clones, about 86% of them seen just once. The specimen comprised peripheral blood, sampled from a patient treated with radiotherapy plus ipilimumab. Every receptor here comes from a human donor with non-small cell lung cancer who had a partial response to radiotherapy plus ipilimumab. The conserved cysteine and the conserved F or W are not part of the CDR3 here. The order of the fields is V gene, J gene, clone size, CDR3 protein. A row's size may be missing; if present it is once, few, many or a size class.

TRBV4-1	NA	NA	ASSQLYFHEQY
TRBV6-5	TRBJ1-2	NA	ASSYSGDSYT
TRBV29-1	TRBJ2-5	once	SVEVAGEETQY
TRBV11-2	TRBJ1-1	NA	ASSSRVGSPEAF
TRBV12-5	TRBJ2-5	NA	ASGPGLADPMQETQY
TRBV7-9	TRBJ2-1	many	ASSLAAAGRTDEQF
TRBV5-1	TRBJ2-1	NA	ASSPDSPYNEQF
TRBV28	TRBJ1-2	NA	ASMHTDYGYT
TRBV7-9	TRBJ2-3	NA	ASSLIGSLTDTQY
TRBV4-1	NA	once	ASSQPWTGGDEQY
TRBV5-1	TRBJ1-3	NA	ASSTGGSSGNTIY
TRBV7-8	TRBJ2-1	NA	ASSGLAPRSNNEQF
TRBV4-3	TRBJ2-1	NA	ASSQDPSGRADEQF
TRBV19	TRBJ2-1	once	ASSLGLAVLNEQF
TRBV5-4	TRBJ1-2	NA	ASSWGYTANYGYT
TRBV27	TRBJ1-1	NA	ASSLEVPGHTEAF